These 11 T cell receptor beta chains were all obtained from the same sample, sequenced in a study of metastatic and nonmetastatic thyroid tumors. TCRdb redid the clone calls on the PCR reads using MiXCR. The data contain about 38,000 clones, around half of them singletons. No treatment had been given to any patient before thyroid surgery. The material sequenced was tumor tissue. The receptor source for this set is a male donor with papillary thyroid cancer or a benign thyroid nodule (not recorded which). Some clones in this sample may be carry-over from other donors' samples.

This clone is termed large. This chain uses TRBV12-3 or TRBV12-4 with TRBJ2-7; 12 bases agree with TRBD2. The CDR3 covers 15 residues. J was trimmed by 3 bases and V by 5 bases; bases with no gene match: 5. The CDR3, as DNA: TGTGCCAGCAGTCCAAGACTAGCGGGGGTCTACGAGCAGTACTTC. Translation gives CASSPRLAGVYEQYF.

This clone showed up just a few times. The chain has TRBV6-4 and TRBJ2-7; tentative D call: TRBD1 (6 bases). Looked up from germline, CDR1 is MRHNA and CDR2 is SNTAGT. CDR3 length: 14 residues. With 3 bases removed from V and 5 bases from J, the gap between germline ends came to 14 bases. The DNA for the CDR3 is TGTGCCAGCAGTGAAGGTCTGGGGGCCAACGAGCAGTACTTC. It is translated as CASSEGLGANEQYF.

This clone is labeled as large. This chain connects TRBV11-2 to TRBJ2-7, with 7 positions matching TRBD2. Looked up from germline, CDR1 is SGHAT and CDR2 is FQNNGV. J was trimmed by 3 bases and V by 1 base; bases with no gene match: 0. This CDR3 has 13 amino acids. CDR3 amino acids: CASSLGTSYEQYF. CDR3 DNA sequence: TGTGCCAGCAGCTTAGGGACTAGCTACGAGCAGTACTTC.

This clone has a handful of counts. The rearrangement uses TRBV10-1 and TRBJ1-1; the D gene is possibly TRBD1 (5 bases). Trimming took off 2 bases at V and 3 bases at J, with 7 bases between the two ends. Germline CDR1 reads WNHNN; CDR2 reads SYGVQD (reference sequence). The CDR3 runs 13 residues. As DNA, the CDR3 is TGCGCCAGCAGTGAGGGCAGGGACACTGAAGCTTTCTTT. Its translation is CASSEGRDTEAFF.

The V gene is TRBV30, the J gene TRBJ2-3; 14 bases are a match to TRBD2. From germline, CDR1 is GTSNPN and CDR2 SVGIG (reference sequence). Losses at the gene ends were 3 bases for V and 5 bases for J; bases not matched to a gene: 4. The CDR3 has 15 residues. CDR3: CAWRPGLAGVDTQYF. The CDR3 nucleotides read TGTGCCTGGAGACCGGGACTAGCGGGAGTAGATACGCAGTATTTT.

The rearrangement links TRBV20-1 to TRBJ2-7; TRBD2 matches 13 bases. This CDR3 contains 16 residues. With 1 base clipped from V and 5 bases from J, the junction kept 8 bases outside the gene matches. The germline gives CDR1 DFQATT, CDR2 SNEGSKA (reference sequence). The CDR3 DNA sequence: TGCAGTGCTAGAGCCCGACTAGCGGGGGGCAGAAACGAGCAGTACTTC. This codes for CSARARLAGGRNEQYF.

This clone is medium-sized (0.01 to 0.1%) within its sample. This rearrangement joins TRBV30 to TRBJ1-2; no definite D call. With 4 bases removed from V and 0 bases from J, the gap between germline ends came to 9 bases. The CDR3 has 13 residues. CDR1 GTSNPN and CDR2 SVGIG come from the germline V gene (reference sequence). The CDR3 coding sequence is TGTGCCTGGACGGGCCCTTCTAACTATGGCTACACCTTC. Protein product: CAWTGPSNYGYTF. Together with reference TRBV30 and TRBJ1-2, the CDR3 gives the full variable domain: SQTIHQWPATLVQPVGSPLSLECTVEGTSNPNLYWYRQAAGRGLQLLFYSVGIGQISSEVPQNLSASRPQDRQFILSSKKLLLSDSGFYLCAWTGPSNYGYTFGSGTRLTVV.

V and J are TRBV5-1 and TRBJ1-2; no clear D gene. The CDR3 consists of 13 residues. From germline, CDR1 is SGHRS and CDR2 YFSETQ. Between the trimmed V and J ends, which lost 0 bases and 4 bases, there was a span of 7 bases. CDR3 sequence: CASSLEGVYGYTF. The CDR3 DNA sequence: TGCGCCAGCAGCTTGGAGGGCGTCTATGGCTACACCTTC.

The V call is TRBV19, the J call TRBJ2-7; TRBD2 matches at 14 bases. The CDR3 is 19 residues long. Per germline, CDR1 LNHDA and CDR2 SQIVND (reference sequence). V trimming: 7 bases; J trimming: 3 bases; junction bases outside the gene matches: 17. The CDR3 here is CASTVPGLAGVGVSYEQYF. The CDR3 DNA reads TGTGCCAGTACCGTACCGGGACTAGCGGGAGTCGGGGTGAGCTACGAGCAGTACTTC.

This clone was detected only a few times. The rearrangement uses TRBV6-1 and TRBJ1-6, with a weak D call TRBD1 (6 bases). From germline, CDR1 is MNHNS and CDR2 SASEGT. V shed 6 bases and J shed 6 bases, with 12 bases lying between them. This CDR3 is 14 amino acids long. CDR3: CASRATGINSPLHF. The CDR3 bases are TGTGCCAGCAGGGCCACAGGGATTAATTCACCCCTCCACTTT.

The chain uses TRBV4-1 and TRBJ1-2; a possible D gene is TRBD1 (6 bases). Germline V gene data show CDR1 as MGHRA and CDR2 as YSYEKL. This CDR3 comprises 15 residues. V was trimmed by 1 base and J by 5 bases, leaving 14 bases between them. The CDR3 DNA reads as TGCGCCAGCAGCCAAGTTCCGGGGGGCGCTTATGGCTACACCTTC. The encoded protein is CASSQVPGGAYGYTF.